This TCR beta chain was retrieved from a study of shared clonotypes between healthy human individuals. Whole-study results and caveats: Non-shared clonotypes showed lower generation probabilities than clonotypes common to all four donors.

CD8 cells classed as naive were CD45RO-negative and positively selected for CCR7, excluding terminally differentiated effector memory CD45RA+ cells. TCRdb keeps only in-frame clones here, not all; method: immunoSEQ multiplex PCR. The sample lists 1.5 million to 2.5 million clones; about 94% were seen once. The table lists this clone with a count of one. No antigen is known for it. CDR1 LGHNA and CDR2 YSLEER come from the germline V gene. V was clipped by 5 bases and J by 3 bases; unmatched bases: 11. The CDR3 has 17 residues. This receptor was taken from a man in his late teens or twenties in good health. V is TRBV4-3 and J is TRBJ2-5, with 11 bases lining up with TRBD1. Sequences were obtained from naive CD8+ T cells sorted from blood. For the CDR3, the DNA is TGCGCCAGCAGCGTAACCCGACCGGGACAGGGGGAAGAGACCCAGTACTTC. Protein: CASSVTRPGQGEETQYF.